This T cell receptor beta chain was found in a study of shared clonotypes between healthy human individuals. Method: immunoSEQ multiplex PCR; TCRdb's copy keeps in-frame clones and lacks some. In the table there are 2,500,000 or so clones, roughly 92% of which are singletons. Study results and limitations: Sequencing depth was expected to affect clonotype sharing among donors.

This clone has just a few counts. The target antigen is unknown. The clonotype was recovered from a young man in good health. Material for sequencing was naive CD4+ T cells sorted from blood. Sample subset: CD45RA+ positively selected.

CDR3 in DNA: TGTGCCAGCAGTGATCGGTCCCGGAACACTGAAGCTTTCTTT. The encoded protein is CASSDRSRNTEAFF. The gene calls are TRBV6-4 and TRBJ1-1; D unclear. Germline V gives CDR1 MRHNA, CDR2 SNTAGT. The CDR3 consists of 14 residues. Trimming stripped 3 bases from V and 1 base from J, with 9 bases between.